One TCR beta chain is described in this entry. This sample was taken from a study of blood T cell repertoires in COVID-19. Study information: Whether acute or convalescent, the COVID-19 samples came from the United States, Italy and Spain. The analysed material was cDNA or gDNA that came from T cells, B-cell-depleted T cells, or PBMCs.

Germline CDR1 reads SGHRS; CDR2 reads YFSETQ. V shed 4 bases and J shed 8 bases, with 9 bases lying between them. The CDR3 is 12 residues long. In the original processing: Estimated nucleated cell counts came from reference gene primer amplification. This table comes from immunoSEQ multiplex PCR, and its TCRdb copy is limited to in-frame clones, with some not included. V and J calls plus clone size are reproduced from that table; the DNA served to infer D and trimming. Here the sample spans about 250,000 clones, 70% to 90% being singletons. The rearrangement links TRBV5-1 to TRBJ1-4; a possible D gene is TRBD1 (5 bases). The receptor was derived from a middle-aged man with active or convalescent COVID-19. The sequenced material came from peripheral blood. The CDR3 DNA reads TGCGCCAGCAGCACCCGGGGGGAAAAACTGTTTTTT. Translation gives CASSTRGEKLFF.